This TCR beta chain was documented in a study of cytomegalovirus exposure and HLA in healthy donors. Study as a whole: According to later analysis, the same platform produced the 100 to 150 validation and several hundred first-cohort repertoires.

TCRdb keeps only in-frame clones here, not all; method: immunoSEQ multiplex PCR. Here the sample spans some 330,000 clones, just over 85% being singletons. Separate from the roughly 700-subject first cohort was the approximately 110-subject validation cohort, to which the donors belonged. To note about this clone: No antigen is known for it.

General study findings and limits: While the bulk of TCR sequences proved rare, some public TCRs turned up in many donors.

The sequencing input was PBMCs. This TCR derives from a woman between 18 and 29 years old in good health and CMV-seronegative.

The CDR3 coding sequence is TGTGCCAGTAGTATCCAGCGGGACTACAATGAGCAGTTCTTC. It translates to CASSIQRDYNEQFF. The chain is built from TRBV19 and TRBJ2-1; 7 nucleotides line up with TRBD2. With V trimmed by 3 bases and J by 3 bases, 2 bases remained unmatched. The germline V gene has CDR1 LNHDA and CDR2 SQIVND (reference sequence). This CDR3 region has 14 residues.